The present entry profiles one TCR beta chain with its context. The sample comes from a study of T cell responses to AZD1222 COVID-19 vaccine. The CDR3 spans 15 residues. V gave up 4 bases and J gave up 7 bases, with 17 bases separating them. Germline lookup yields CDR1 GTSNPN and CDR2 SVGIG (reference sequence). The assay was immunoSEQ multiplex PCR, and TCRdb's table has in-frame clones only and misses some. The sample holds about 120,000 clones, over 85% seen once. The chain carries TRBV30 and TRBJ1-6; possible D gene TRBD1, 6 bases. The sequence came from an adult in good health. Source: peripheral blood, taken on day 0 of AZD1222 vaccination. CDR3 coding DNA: TGTGCCTGGAAAATCTGGGGGCGCGGGAATTCACCCCTCCACTTT. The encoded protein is CAWKIWGRGNSPLHF.